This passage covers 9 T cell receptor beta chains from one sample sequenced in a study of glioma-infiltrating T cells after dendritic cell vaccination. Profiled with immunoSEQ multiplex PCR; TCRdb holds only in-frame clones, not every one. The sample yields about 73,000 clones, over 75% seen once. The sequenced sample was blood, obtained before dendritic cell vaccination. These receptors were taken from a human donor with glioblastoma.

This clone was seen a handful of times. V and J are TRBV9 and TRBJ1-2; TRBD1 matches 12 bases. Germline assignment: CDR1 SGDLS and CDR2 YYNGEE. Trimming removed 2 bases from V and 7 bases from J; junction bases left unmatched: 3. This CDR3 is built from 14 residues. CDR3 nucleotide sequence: TGTGCCAGCAGCGTGGGACAGGGGGCGGGTGGCTACACCTTC. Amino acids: CASSVGQGAGGYTF.

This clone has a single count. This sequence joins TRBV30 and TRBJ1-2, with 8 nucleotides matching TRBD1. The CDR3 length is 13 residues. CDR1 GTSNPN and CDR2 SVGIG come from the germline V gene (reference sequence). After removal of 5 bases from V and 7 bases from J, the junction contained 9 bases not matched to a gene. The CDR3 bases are TGTGCCTGGGCCGTACAGGGGGGAGTTGGCTACACCTTC. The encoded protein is CAWAVQGGVGYTF.

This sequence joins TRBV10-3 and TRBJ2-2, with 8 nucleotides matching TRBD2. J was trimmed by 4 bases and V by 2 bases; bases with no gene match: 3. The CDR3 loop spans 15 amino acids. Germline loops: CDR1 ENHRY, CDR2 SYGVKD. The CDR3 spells CAISEREGVTGELFF. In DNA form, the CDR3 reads TGTGCCATCAGTGAGCGGGAGGGAGTCACCGGGGAGCTGTTTTTT.

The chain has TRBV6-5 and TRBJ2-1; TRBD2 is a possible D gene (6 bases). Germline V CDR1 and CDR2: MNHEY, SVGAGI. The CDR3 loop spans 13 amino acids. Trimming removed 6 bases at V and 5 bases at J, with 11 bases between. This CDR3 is CASRTGGNNEQFF. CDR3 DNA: TGTGCCAGCAGAACCGGGGGAAACAATGAGCAGTTCTTC.

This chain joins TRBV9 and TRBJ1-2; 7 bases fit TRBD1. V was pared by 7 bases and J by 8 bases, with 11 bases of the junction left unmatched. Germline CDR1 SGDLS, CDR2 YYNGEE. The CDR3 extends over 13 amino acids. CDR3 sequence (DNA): TGTGCCAGCCGGCACCAAACAGGGGTCGGCTACACCTTC. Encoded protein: CASRHQTGVGYTF. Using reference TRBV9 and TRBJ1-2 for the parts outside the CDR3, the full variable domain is DSGVTQTPKHLITATGQRVTLRCSPRSGDLSVYWYQQSLDQGLQFLIQYYNGEERAKGNILERFSAQQFPDLHSELNLSSLELGDSALYFCASRHQTGVGYTFGSGTRLTVV.

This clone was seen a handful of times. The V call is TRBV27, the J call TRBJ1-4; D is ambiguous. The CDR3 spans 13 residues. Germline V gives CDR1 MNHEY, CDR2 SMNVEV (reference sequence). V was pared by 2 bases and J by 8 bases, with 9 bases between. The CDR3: CASSLAGAEKLFF. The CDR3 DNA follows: TGTGCCAGCAGTTTAGCGGGAGCGGAAAAACTGTTTTTT.

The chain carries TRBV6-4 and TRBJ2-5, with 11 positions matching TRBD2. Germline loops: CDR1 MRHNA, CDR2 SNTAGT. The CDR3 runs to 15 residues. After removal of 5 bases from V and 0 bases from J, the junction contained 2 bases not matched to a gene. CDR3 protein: CASSKLAGDQETQYF. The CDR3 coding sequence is TGTGCCAGCAGTAAACTAGCGGGAGACCAAGAGACCCAGTACTTC.

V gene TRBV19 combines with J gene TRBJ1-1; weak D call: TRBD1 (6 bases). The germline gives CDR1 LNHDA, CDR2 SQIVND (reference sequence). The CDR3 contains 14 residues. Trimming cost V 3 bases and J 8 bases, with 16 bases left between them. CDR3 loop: CASSIHSDRLEAFF. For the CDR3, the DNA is TGTGCCAGTAGTATTCACTCCGACAGGTTGGAAGCTTTCTTT.

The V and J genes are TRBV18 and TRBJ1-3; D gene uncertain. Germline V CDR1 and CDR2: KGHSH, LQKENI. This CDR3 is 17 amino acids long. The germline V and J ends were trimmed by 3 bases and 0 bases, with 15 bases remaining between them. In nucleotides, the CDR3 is TGTGCCAGCTCACCCCCCGGGAGGGCTAACTCTGGAAACACCATATATTTT. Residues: CASSPPGRANSGNTIYF.